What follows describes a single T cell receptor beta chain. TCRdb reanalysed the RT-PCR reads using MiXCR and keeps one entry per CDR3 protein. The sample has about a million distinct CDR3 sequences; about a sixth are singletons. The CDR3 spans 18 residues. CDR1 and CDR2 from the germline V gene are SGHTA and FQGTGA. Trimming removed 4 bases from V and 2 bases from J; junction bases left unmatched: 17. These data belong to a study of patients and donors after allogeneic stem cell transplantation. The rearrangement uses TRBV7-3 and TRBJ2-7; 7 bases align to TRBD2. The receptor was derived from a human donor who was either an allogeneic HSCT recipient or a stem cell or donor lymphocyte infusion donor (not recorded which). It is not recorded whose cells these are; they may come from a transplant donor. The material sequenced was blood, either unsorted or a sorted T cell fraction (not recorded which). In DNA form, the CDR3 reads TGTGCCAGCAGCTCTCCCGGGGGGAGGACTCCCGATACCTACGAGCAGTACTTC. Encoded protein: CASSSPGGRTPDTYEQYF.